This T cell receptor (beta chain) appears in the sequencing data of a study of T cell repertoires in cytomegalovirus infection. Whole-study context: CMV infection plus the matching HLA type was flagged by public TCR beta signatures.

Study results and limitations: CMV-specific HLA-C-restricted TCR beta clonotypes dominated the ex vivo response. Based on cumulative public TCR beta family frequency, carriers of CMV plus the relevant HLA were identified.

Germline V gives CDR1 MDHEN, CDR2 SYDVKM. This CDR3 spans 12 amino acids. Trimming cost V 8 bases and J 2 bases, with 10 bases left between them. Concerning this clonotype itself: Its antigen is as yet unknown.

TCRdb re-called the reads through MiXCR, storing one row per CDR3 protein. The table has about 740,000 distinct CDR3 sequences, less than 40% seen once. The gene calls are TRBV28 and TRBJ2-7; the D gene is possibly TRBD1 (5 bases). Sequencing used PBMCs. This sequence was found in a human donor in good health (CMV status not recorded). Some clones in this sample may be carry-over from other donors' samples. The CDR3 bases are TGTGCCAGCTGGGGCAAGCCCTACGAGCAGTACTTC. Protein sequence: CASWGKPYEQYF.